Below, 14 T cell receptor beta chains from the same sample are listed, as sequenced in a study of shared clonotypes between healthy human individuals. In the naive CD8 group, cells lacked CD45RO and were positively selected for CCR7, so terminally differentiated effector memory CD45RA+ cells were left out. Generated by immunoSEQ multiplex PCR, the TCRdb table keeps only in-frame clones and is missing some. The sample has under 2,000,000 clones; just under 95% are singletons. The sequenced material came from naive CD8+ T cells sorted from blood. These receptors all come from a man aged 18-30 years in good health.

The V and J genes are TRBV7-9 and TRBJ1-6; 10 nucleotides align to TRBD1. V gave up 0 bases and J gave up 10 bases; unmatched junction bases: 3. The CDR3 totals 15 residues. The germline V gene has CDR1 SEHNR and CDR2 FQNEAQ (reference sequence). Here the CDR3 reads CASSLAGTGASPLHF. Written as DNA, the CDR3 is TGTGCCAGCAGCTTAGCCGGGACAGGGGCGTCACCCCTCCACTTT.

This clone was found a few times. At the DNA level, this CDR3 is encoded by other sequences in the same sample as well. The rearrangement links TRBV10-2 to TRBJ2-7; a weak D match, TRBD2 (6 bases). Germline assignment: CDR1 WSHSY and CDR2 SAAADI. Trimming stripped 2 bases from V and 7 bases from J, with 6 bases between. The CDR3 is 11 amino acids. The CDR3 sequence is CASSEGGEQYF. CDR3 bases: TGCGCCAGCAGTGAGGGAGGGGAGCAGTACTTC.

This clone came up once. V usage is TRBV11-2 and J usage is TRBJ1-1, with 7 nucleotides matching TRBD1. This CDR3 is 15 amino acids long. V was pared by 5 bases and J by 0 bases, with 6 bases of the junction left unmatched. Germline assignment: CDR1 SGHAT and CDR2 FQNNGV. CDR3 loop: CASSPRTGLNTEAFF. The CDR3 DNA follows: TGTGCCAGCAGCCCCAGGACAGGCTTGAACACTGAAGCTTTCTTT.

This chain links TRBV5-8 with TRBJ1-3; D ambiguous. V was cut by 2 bases and J by 0 bases, with 6 bases left in between. Germline V gene data show CDR1 as SGHTS and CDR2 as YDEGEE. The CDR3 contains 14 residues. The CDR3 spells CASSFGSSGNTIYF. In nucleotides, the CDR3 is TGTGCCAGCAGCTTCGGGTCCTCTGGAAACACCATATATTTT.

CDR3 DNA: TGTGCCAGCAGCTTAGCGGGAGGGGGTAAGGATACGCAGTATTTT. The encoded protein is CASSLAGGGKDTQYF. This chain uses TRBV5-4 with TRBJ2-3; 10 bases map to TRBD2. J gave up 6 bases and V 2 bases, and 6 bases lay outside the gene matches. CDR3 length: 15 residues. Germline values: CDR1 SGHNT, CDR2 YYREEE (reference sequence).

The chain recombines TRBV19 with TRBJ1-1, with TRBD1 matching over 8 bases. Per germline, CDR1 LNHDA and CDR2 SQIVND (reference sequence). The CDR3 covers 14 residues. The V and J ends lost 4 bases and 2 bases, in that order; junction bases with no gene match: 3. CDR3 sequence: CASSTGGDNTEAFF. CDR3 bases: TGTGCCAGTAGTACAGGGGGCGATAACACTGAAGCTTTCTTT.

The table lists this clone with a count of one. This chain connects TRBV7-8 to TRBJ1-1, with no clear D. The CDR3 contains 12 residues. V was shortened by 5 bases and J by 4 bases, with 8 bases between the two germline ends. Germline lookup yields CDR1 SGHVS and CDR2 FQNEAQ. The CDR3: CASSPGVTEAFF. The CDR3, as DNA: TGTGCCAGCAGCCCCGGTGTCACTGAAGCTTTCTTT.

V gene TRBV5-1 combines with J gene TRBJ1-2, with 10 bases identical to TRBD1. Per the germline V gene, CDR1 is SGHRS and CDR2 is YFSETQ. This CDR3 is 13 amino acids long. J was trimmed by 7 bases and V by 6 bases; bases with no gene match: 6. The CDR3 DNA reads TGCGCCAGCACTCTGACAGGGGGCAGTGGCTACACCTTC. Its protein product is CASTLTGGSGYTF. The whole variable domain, filled in from reference TRBV5-1 and TRBJ1-2, reads KAGVTQTPRYLIKTRGQQVTLSCSPISGHRSVSWYQQTPGQGLQFLFEYFSETQRNKGNFPGRFSGRQFSNSRSEMNVSTLELGDSALYLCASTLTGGSGYTFGSGTRLTVV.

This chain links TRBV15 with TRBJ2-5, with a weak D call TRBD1 (6 bases). Looked up from germline, CDR1 is LNHNV and CDR2 is YYDKDF (reference sequence). V was cut by 1 base and J by 5 bases, with 8 bases left in between. The CDR3 is made up of 13 amino acids. The CDR3 DNA sequence: TGTGCCACCAGCAGAGGCAGGGGCGAGACCCAGTACTTC. Translating it yields CATSRGRGETQYF.

The V and J genes are TRBV11-2 and TRBJ2-5; 7 bases are shared with TRBD2. J was trimmed by 1 base and V by 5 bases; bases with no gene match: 10. Germline assignment: CDR1 SGHAT and CDR2 FQNNGV. CDR3 length: 16 residues. The CDR3 sequence: CASSPTRDYFQETQYF. Here the CDR3 DNA reads TGTGCCAGCAGCCCGACCCGGGACTACTTCCAAGAGACCCAGTACTTC.

This chain links TRBV4-3 with TRBJ2-1; D possibly corresponds to TRBD1 (5 bases). This CDR3 comprises 14 residues. The germline V gene encodes CDR1 LGHNA and CDR2 YSLEER. The V and J ends lost 5 bases and 5 bases respectively, with 13 bases between them. The CDR3 DNA follows: TGCGCCAGCAGCGAAAGGGGCTACAACAATGAGCAGTTCTTC. Residues: CASSERGYNNEQFF.

This chain uses TRBV6-1 with TRBJ2-2; a possible D gene is TRBD1 (5 bases). CDR1 MNHNS and CDR2 SASEGT come from the germline V gene. The germline V and J ends were trimmed by 0 bases and 0 bases, with 11 bases remaining between them. This CDR3 is built from 17 residues. CDR3 region: CASSEAGHPSNTGELFF. As DNA, the CDR3 is TGTGCCAGCAGTGAAGCGGGGCACCCATCGAACACCGGGGAGCTGTTTTTT.

The gene calls are TRBV5-4 and TRBJ2-1, with D perhaps assigned TRBD1 or TRBD2 (5 bases each). V was trimmed by 0 bases and J by 8 bases, leaving 12 bases between them. There are 14 residues in the CDR3. Per the germline V gene, CDR1 is SGHNT and CDR2 is YYREEE (reference sequence). The CDR3 loop reads CASSLGQGDYEQFF. CDR3 coding DNA: TGTGCCAGCAGCTTGGGGCAGGGAGACTATGAGCAGTTCTTC. Looking up the rest from reference TRBV5-4 and TRBJ2-1 gives the full variable domain: ETGVTQSPTHLIKTRGQQVTLRCSSQSGHNTVSWYQQALGQGPQFIFQYYREEENGRGNFPPRFSGLQFPNYSSELNVNALELDDSALYLCASSLGQGDYEQFFGPGTRLTVL.

This sequence joins TRBV6-5 and TRBJ2-5, with unresolved D. The CDR3 sequence is 12 residues long. The V gene's germline CDR1 is MNHEY and CDR2 SVGAGI. The ends were cut back, 5 bases at V and 6 bases at J, with 10 bases in the middle. CDR3 sequence reads: CASSPEQKTQYF. CDR3 in DNA: TGTGCCAGCAGTCCCGAACAGAAGACCCAGTACTTC.